A selection of T cell receptor beta chains follows, all from one sample in a study of vaccination and CD4 T cells after COVID-19. TCRdb recomputed calls from the PCR reads with MiXCR, one row per CDR3 protein. Here the sample spans 9,500 to 15,000 distinct CDR3 sequences, more than 45% being singletons. These receptors' antigens are unknown. The sequenced material came from CD4+ T cells from blood, cultured in vitro. Receptors originate from a human donor who had recovered from COVID-19. The CDR3 runs from the conserved cysteine through the conserved F or W. Fields, in order: D gene, clone size, J gene, V gene, CDR3 length, CDR3 DNA, CDR3 protein. A D gene is named only where the DNA matches it firmly. Some rows mark clone size as missing; the rest say once, few, many or name a class of expanded clone.

NA	NA	TRBJ2-7	TRBV20-1	13	TGCAGTGTTCCGGATAGACGCTACTACGAGCAGTACTTC	CSVPDRRYYEQYF
NA	NA	TRBJ2-1	TRBV2	11	TGTGCCAGCACTATTATTGATGAGCAGTTCTTC	CASTIIDEQFF
NA	NA	TRBJ2-1	TRBV20-1	15	TGCAGTGCTAGGGCGCCGGTTAGTTCCTACAATGAGCAGTTCTTC	CSARAPVSSYNEQFF
TRBD2	few	TRBJ2-3	TRBV3-1	14	TGTGCCAGCAGCCTTTCGGCGGGAGGGGATACGCAGTATTTT	CASSLSAGGDTQYF
TRBD1	NA	TRBJ2-7	TRBV6-1	14	TGTGCCAGCACTCGCGACAGGGGGCGAAACGAGCAGTACTTC	CASTRDRGRNEQYF
NA	NA	TRBJ2-7	TRBV15	14	TGTGCCACCAGCAGAGTGGTTGGAGACTACGAGCAGTACTTC	CATSRVVGDYEQYF
TRBD1	few	TRBJ1-2	TRBV27	15	TGTGCCAGCAGTTCGACCCGACAGGGTGACTATGGCTACACCTTC	CASSSTRQGDYGYTF
NA	NA	TRBJ1-2	TRBV19	14	TGTGCCAGTAGTATGGACAGCCTTAACTATGGCTACACCTTC	CASSMDSLNYGYTF
TRBD2	NA	TRBJ2-1	TRBV10-3	15	TGTGCCATCAACGCGGGAGTTCCATCCTACAATGAGCAGTTCTTC	CAINAGVPSYNEQFF
TRBD2	NA	TRBJ2-1	TRBV4-2	14	TGTGCCAGCAGCCCTGTAACTAGCGGGAATGAGCAGTTCTTC	CASSPVTSGNEQFF
NA	NA	TRBJ2-7	TRBV2	13	TGTGCCAGCAGTGAATACCCTAAATACGAGCAGTACTTC	CASSEYPKYEQYF
TRBD2	NA	TRBJ2-2	TRBV14	17	TGTGCCAGCAGTCCGACTAGCTTACACGCGAACACCGGGGAGCTGTTTTTT	CASSPTSLHANTGELFF
NA	NA	TRBJ1-3	TRBV6-1	14	TGTGCCAGCAGTGAGGTGGGGGGAAGAAACACCATATATTTT	CASSEVGGRNTIYF
TRBD2	NA	TRBJ2-5	TRBV24-1	16	TGTGCCACCAGTGATAGGACTAGCGGGAGCCAAGAGACCCAGTACTTC	CATSDRTSGSQETQYF
TRBD1	few	TRBJ1-1	TRBV30	11	TGTGCCTGGAATAGGGACAGGGCGACTTTCTTT	CAWNRDRATFF
TRBD2	NA	TRBJ2-7	TRBV7-2	14	TGTGCCAGCAGCTCCGGGACTAGCGGGTCCGAGCAGTACTTC	CASSSGTSGSEQYF
NA	NA	TRBJ1-3	TRBV6-1	11	TGTGCCAGCAGTCCCCTGAACACCATATATTTT	CASSPLNTIYF
NA	NA	TRBJ2-3	TRBV6-5	16	TGTGCCAGCAGTTATCGCTATAGCGGAGGCACAGATACGCAGTATTTT	CASSYRYSGGTDTQYF
TRBD2	NA	TRBJ2-1	TRBV11-3	16	TGTGCCAGCAGCTTAGGGACTAGCGGGAGGTACAATGAGCAGTTCTTC	CASSLGTSGRYNEQFF
NA	few	TRBJ2-2	TRBV7-9	12	TGTGCCAGCAGCTCATACGGCGGGGAGCTGTTTTTT	CASSSYGGELFF